This T cell receptor (beta chain) originates from a study of control samples from healthy donors and cancer patients. Germline V gene data show CDR1 as MDHEN and CDR2 as SYDVKM. This CDR3 is 15 amino acids long. The ends were cut back, 6 bases at V and 0 bases at J, with 13 bases in the middle. The table came from immunoSEQ multiplex PCR; TCRdb's copy has only in-frame clones and leaves some out. The sample yields roughly 92,000 clones, more than 85% seen once. This clone was seen a few times. The chain recombines TRBV28 with TRBJ2-3; D uncertain. This clonotype originated in a woman aged 45 to 65 in good health. Material for sequencing was blood. Here the CDR3 reads CASSHYYSSTDTQYF. The DNA for the CDR3 is TGTGCCAGCAGCCATTATTATTCTAGCACAGATACGCAGTATTTT.